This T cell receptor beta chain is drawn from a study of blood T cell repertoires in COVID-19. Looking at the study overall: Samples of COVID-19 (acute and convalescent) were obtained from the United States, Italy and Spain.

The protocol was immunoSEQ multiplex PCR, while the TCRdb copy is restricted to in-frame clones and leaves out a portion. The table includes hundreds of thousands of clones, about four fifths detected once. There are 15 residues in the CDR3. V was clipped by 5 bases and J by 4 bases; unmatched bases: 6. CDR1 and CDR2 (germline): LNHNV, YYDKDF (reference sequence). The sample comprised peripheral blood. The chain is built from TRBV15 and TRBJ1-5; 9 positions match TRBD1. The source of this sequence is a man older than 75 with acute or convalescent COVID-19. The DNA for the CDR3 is TGTGCCACCAGCCCGGGACAGGGCTGGAATCAGCCCCAGCATTTT. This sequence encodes CATSPGQGWNQPQHF.